This TCR beta chain emerged from a study of radiation and T cells in renal cell carcinoma. V lost 4 bases and J lost 5; bases outside the gene matches: 9. Germline CDR1 SGHDT, CDR2 YYEEEE. This CDR3 has 15 amino acids. The table came from immunoSEQ multiplex PCR; TCRdb's copy has only in-frame clones and leaves some out. In the table there are about 83,000 clones, 70% to 90% of which are singletons. Time point described: blood 4 weeks post-SBRT, at nephrectomy. The treatment is: 15 Gy SBRT to primary tumor, nephrectomy 4 weeks later. The V and J genes are TRBV5-6 and TRBJ1-2; the match to TRBD1 covers 9 bases. This sample comprised blood, obtained from a patient whose treatment included radiotherapy and nephrectomy. This receptor was identified in a woman aged 55-75 years with renal cell carcinoma. The CDR3 loop is CASSTMGQGIYGYTF. The CDR3 DNA sequence: TGTGCCAGCAGCACCATGGGACAGGGAATATATGGCTACACCTTC.